This T cell receptor (beta chain) was recorded in a study of cytomegalovirus exposure and HLA in healthy donors. Overall study results and limits: The classifier, whose performance was assessed in both the original and validation cohorts, reportedly diagnosed cytomegalovirus status with high specificity and sensitivity. Subsequent analysis of the approximately 120 validation repertoires found a tendency for first-cohort TCR clusters to co-occur. Under in vitro conditions, three CMV-associated chains were confirmed as specific for CMV antigens. Investigators reported 150 to 200 TCR beta chains as tied to cytomegalovirus.

Profiling relied on immunoSEQ multiplex PCR, and the TCRdb table lists in-frame clones only, not all of them. The table lists some 100,000 clones, 88% of them singletons, with 1.5% to 2% in the top ten. The CDR3 sequence is 14 residues long. The V gene's germline CDR1 is MNHEY and CDR2 SMNVEV (reference sequence). Trimming took 6 bases from V and 3 from J; bases not matched to a gene: 8. To note about this clone: Its antigen is still unknown.

The chain joins TRBV27 to TRBJ2-7, with 7 bases that match TRBD2. Sample: PBMCs. This sequence originates from a man between 18 and 35 years old in good health and CMV-seronegative. The CDR3 DNA reads as TGTGCCAGCAGCCAGTCGGAGCGGGGCTACGAGCAGTACTTC. Translated, it gives CASSQSERGYEQYF.